This TCR beta chain was recovered during a study of cytomegalovirus exposure and HLA in healthy donors. Study information: Out of about 170 million T cells, an earlier analysis found some 110 million unique TCR beta sequences in total. The study's early data release held about 85 million unique TCRs from HLA-typed donors. General study findings and limits: Cytomegalovirus status was reportedly diagnosed by the classifier with high specificity and sensitivity.

Comments on this clone: Its specificity is not known.

PCR was performed using 60 Vbeta and 13 Jbeta primers. TCRdb's table, derived via immunoSEQ multiplex PCR, lists solely in-frame clones and lacks some. The data contain around 210,000 clones, roughly 85% of them singletons. Between the trimmed V and J ends, which lost 2 bases and 3 bases, there was a span of 6 bases. CDR1 SGHNT and CDR2 YYREEE come from the germline V gene (reference sequence). CDR3 length: 13 residues. The chain links TRBV5-4 to TRBJ1-3; no firm D call. The sequenced sample was PBMCs. This TCR was recovered from a girl aged 2 to 10 in good health and CMV-seronegative. The CDR3 protein is CASSFHGGNTIYF. CDR3 DNA sequence: TGTGCCAGCAGCTTCCACGGTGGAAACACCATATATTTT.